These 11 T cell receptor beta chains were all obtained from the same sample, sequenced in a study of blood T cell repertoires in COVID-19. Sequenced by immunoSEQ multiplex PCR; TCRdb stores in-frame clones only, minus some. The table records a few hundred thousand clones, 88% of them present only once. The sequenced sample consisted of peripheral blood. The source of these receptors is a man aged 55 to 70 who had recovered from COVID-19.

J is TRBJ1-1 and V is TRBV29-1; TRBD1 matches at 9 bases. Losses at the gene ends were 7 bases for V and 5 bases for J; bases not matched to a gene: 14. Looked up from germline, CDR1 is SQVTM and CDR2 is ANQGSEA. CDR3 length: 15 residues. CDR3 protein: CSEAQGAQLATEAFF. CDR3 coding DNA: TGCAGCGAAGCACAGGGGGCTCAGCTCGCGACTGAAGCTTTCTTT.

As for this clone: Within the sample, other DNA sequences also encode this same CDR3. The chain is built from TRBV5-1 and TRBJ1-5, with D unclear. Per germline, CDR1 SGHRS and CDR2 YFSETQ. Trimming pared 0 bases from V and 0 bases from J, leaving 7 bases between. This CDR3 has 15 residues. The CDR3 DNA reads as TGCGCCAGCAGCTTGGGCCAGTATAGCAATCAGCCCCAGCATTTT. This codes for CASSLGQYSNQPQHF.

This chain connects TRBV5-1 to TRBJ2-3; TRBD2 matches at 7 bases. Per the germline V gene, CDR1 is SGHRS and CDR2 is YFSETQ. CDR3 size: 14 residues. V gave up 0 bases and J gave up 3 bases; unmatched junction bases: 1. The CDR3 nucleotides are TGCGCCAGCAGCTTGGCGGGGGGAACAGATACGCAGTATTTT. This sequence encodes CASSLAGGTDTQYF.

This clone was observed a few times. The CDR3 DNA is TGTGCCAGCAGCTTACGGCCGGGAAGCTCCTATAATTCACCCCTCCACTTT. This encodes CASSLRPGSSYNSPLHF. The J gene is TRBJ1-6, the V gene TRBV7-8, with D unresolved. Germline V gene sequence: CDR1 SGHVS, CDR2 FQNEAQ. The length of the CDR3 is 17 residues. V was shortened by 2 bases and J by 0 bases, with 11 bases between the two germline ends.

CDR3 residues: CASSSPGTSGGTGANVLTF. The CDR3, as DNA: TGTGCCAGCAGCTCTCCCGGGACTAGCGGGGGAACTGGGGCCAACGTCCTGACTTTC. V and J are TRBV7-8 and TRBJ2-6; 14 nucleotides match TRBD2. Germline trimming cut 4 bases from V and 2 bases from J; bases unmatched to any gene: 7. Germline CDR1 is SGHVS and CDR2 is FQNEAQ. CDR3 length: 19 residues.

The chain carries TRBV30 and TRBJ2-7, with TRBD1 matching 7 bases. CDR1 and CDR2 from the germline V gene are GTSNPN and SVGIG (reference sequence). The CDR3 totals 16 residues. Trimming cost V 0 bases and J 7 bases; bases outside gene matches: 15. CDR3 sequence: CAWSVNRGPPEWEQYF. The CDR3 nucleotides read TGTGCCTGGAGTGTCAACAGGGGACCTCCGGAGTGGGAGCAGTACTTC.

The rearrangement joins TRBV6-6 to TRBJ2-4, with a possible D match to TRBD1 (6 bases). Between the trimmed V and J ends, which lost 6 bases and 0 bases, there was a span of 12 bases. CDR3 length: 15 residues. Germline CDR1 reads MNHNY; CDR2 reads SVGAGI (reference sequence). CDR3 in DNA: TGTGCCAGCAGAGAGGACAGCCTAGCCAAAAACATTCAGTACTTC. Translation gives CASREDSLAKNIQYF.

The chain recombines TRBV5-5 with TRBJ1-5; no clear D. Trimming pared 6 bases from V and 6 bases from J, leaving 10 bases between. Germline loops: CDR1 SGHKS, CDR2 YYEKEE (reference sequence). CDR3 length: 12 residues. The CDR3 sequence: CASKSRFQPQHF. The CDR3 DNA sequence: TGTGCCAGCAAAAGTCGGTTTCAGCCCCAGCATTTT.

The V and J genes are TRBV15 and TRBJ2-7; 9 nucleotides line up with TRBD1. The J segment lost 5 bases and the V segment lost 6 bases, leaving 5 bases of the junction unmatched. The length of the CDR3 is 13 residues. CDR1 and CDR2 from the germline V gene are LNHNV and YYDKDF (reference sequence). The DNA of the CDR3 is TGTGCCACCAGAGGACAGGGGAGGGACGAGCAGTACTTC. Its protein is CATRGQGRDEQYF.

This chain links TRBV6-1 with TRBJ1-3, with TRBD1 matching over 9 bases. Trimming took 4 bases from V and 0 from J; bases not matched to a gene: 7. Germline V lookup: CDR1 MNHNS, CDR2 SASEGT. The CDR3 is made up of 17 amino acids. The CDR3 region is CASSARGTGHSGNTIYF. CDR3 sequence (DNA): TGTGCCAGCAGTGCACGCGGGACAGGGCACTCTGGAAACACCATATATTTT.

This clone has just one count. This rearrangement joins TRBV15 to TRBJ1-3; TRBD1 aligns across 8 bases. The V gene's germline CDR1 is LNHNV and CDR2 YYDKDF (reference sequence). The CDR3 has 15 residues. V was pared by 4 bases and J by 3 bases, with 5 bases of the junction left unmatched. The CDR3 protein is CATSTSTGVGNTIYF. The CDR3 coding sequence is TGTGCCACCAGCACCTCGACAGGGGTTGGAAACACCATATATTTT.